This TCR beta chain was recovered during a study of T cell repertoires and HLA-DP antigens. In the study overall: One alloantigen had roughly ten groove amino acid differences from self, the other one.

On this clone itself: Its antigen is unidentified.

Average purity of the negatively selected CD4+ T cells was around 98%. Study results and caveats: Against one allele, clones undetected before culture averaged around 40%; against the other, around 50%.

Sequenced by immunoSEQ multiplex PCR; TCRdb stores in-frame clones only, minus some. The table lists over 60,000 clones, roughly 75% of them singletons. CDR3 length equals 16 residues. Germline assignment: CDR1 SGDLS and CDR2 YYNGEE. V lost 4 bases and J lost 0; bases outside the gene matches: 8. Sequenced material: CD4+ T cells from PBMCs. The sequence derives from a man aged 55-75 years in good health and CMV-seronegative. This rearrangement joins TRBV9 to TRBJ2-3; 7 nucleotides align to TRBD2. CDR3 nucleotide sequence: TGTGCCAGCAGCAAAGCGGGAATCCGTAGCACAGATACGCAGTATTTT. This gives the protein CASSKAGIRSTDTQYF.